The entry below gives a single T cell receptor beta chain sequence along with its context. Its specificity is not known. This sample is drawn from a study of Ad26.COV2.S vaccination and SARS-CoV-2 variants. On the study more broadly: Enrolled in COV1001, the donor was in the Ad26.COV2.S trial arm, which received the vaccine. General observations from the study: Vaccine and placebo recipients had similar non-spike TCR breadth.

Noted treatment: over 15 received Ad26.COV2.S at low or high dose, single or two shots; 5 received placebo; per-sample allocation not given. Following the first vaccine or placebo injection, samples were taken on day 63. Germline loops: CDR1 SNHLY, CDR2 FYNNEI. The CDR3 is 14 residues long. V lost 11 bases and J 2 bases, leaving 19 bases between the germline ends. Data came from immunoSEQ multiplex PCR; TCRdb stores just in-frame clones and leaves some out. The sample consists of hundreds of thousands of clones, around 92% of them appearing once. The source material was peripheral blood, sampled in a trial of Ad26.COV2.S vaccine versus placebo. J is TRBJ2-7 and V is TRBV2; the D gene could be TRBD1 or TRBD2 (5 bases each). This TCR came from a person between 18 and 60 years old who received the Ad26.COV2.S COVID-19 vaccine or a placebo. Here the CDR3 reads CAYYGADETYEQYF. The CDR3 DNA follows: TGTGCCTATTACGGGGCGGATGAGACCTACGAGCAGTACTTC.